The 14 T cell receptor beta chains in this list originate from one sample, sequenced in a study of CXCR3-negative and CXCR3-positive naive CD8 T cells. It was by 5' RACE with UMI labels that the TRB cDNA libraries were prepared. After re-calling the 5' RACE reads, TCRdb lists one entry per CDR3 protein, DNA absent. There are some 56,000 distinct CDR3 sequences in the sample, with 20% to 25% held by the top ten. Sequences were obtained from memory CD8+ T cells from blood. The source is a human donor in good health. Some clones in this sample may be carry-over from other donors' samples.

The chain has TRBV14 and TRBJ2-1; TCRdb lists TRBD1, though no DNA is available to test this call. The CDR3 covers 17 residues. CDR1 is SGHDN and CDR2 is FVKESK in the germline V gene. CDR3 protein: CASSQDSNRAFYNEQFF.

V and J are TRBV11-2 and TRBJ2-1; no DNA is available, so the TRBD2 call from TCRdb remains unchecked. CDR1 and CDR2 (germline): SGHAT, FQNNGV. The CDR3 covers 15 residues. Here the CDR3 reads CATQPERGSYYEQFF.

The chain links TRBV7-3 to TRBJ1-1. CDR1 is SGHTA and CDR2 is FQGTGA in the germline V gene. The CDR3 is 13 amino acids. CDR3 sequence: CASSLILGTEAFF.

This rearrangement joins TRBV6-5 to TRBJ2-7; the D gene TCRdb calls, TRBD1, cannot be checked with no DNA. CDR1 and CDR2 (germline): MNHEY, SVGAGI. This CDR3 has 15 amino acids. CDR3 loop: CASSYSVGQITEQYF.

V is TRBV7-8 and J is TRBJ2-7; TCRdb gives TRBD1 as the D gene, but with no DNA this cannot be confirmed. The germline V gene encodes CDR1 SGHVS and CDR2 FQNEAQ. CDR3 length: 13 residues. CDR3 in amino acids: CASSSLSPASRYF.

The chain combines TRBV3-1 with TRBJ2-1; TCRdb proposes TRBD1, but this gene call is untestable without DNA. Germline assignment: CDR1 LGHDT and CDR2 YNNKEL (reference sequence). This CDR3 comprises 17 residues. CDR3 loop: CASSQSHSQTYGDEQFF.

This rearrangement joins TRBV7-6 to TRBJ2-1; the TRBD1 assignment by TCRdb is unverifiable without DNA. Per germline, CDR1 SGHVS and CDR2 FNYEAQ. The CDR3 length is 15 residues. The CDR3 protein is CASSLLQDSYNEQFF.

CDR3 sequence: CASSLIGTGPYNEQFF. The chain joins TRBV7-3 to TRBJ2-1. Germline CDR1 reads SGHTA; CDR2 reads FQGTGA. The CDR3 contains 16 residues. Filled out from reference TRBV7-3 and TRBJ2-1, the complete variable domain reads GAGVSQTPSNKVTEKGKYVELRCDPISGHTALYWYRQSLGQGPEFLIYFQGTGAADDSGLPNDRFFAVRPEGSVSTLKIQRTERGDSAVYLCASSLIGTGPYNEQFFGPGTRLTVL.

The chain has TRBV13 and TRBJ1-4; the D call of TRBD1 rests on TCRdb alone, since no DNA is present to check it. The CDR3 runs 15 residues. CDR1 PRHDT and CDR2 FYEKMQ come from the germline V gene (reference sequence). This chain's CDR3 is CASSHRDLANEKLFF.

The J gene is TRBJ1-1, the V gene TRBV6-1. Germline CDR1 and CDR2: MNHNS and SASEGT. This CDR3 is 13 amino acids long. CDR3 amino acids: CASSERMNTEAFF.

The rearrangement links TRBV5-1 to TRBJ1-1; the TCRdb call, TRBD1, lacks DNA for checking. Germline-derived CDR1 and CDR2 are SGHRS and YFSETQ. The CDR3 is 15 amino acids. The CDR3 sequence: CASSLTGGSGTEAFF.

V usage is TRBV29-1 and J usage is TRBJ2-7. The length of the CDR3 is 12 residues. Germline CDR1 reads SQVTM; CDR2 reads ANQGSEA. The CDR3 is CSVSGSSYEQYF.

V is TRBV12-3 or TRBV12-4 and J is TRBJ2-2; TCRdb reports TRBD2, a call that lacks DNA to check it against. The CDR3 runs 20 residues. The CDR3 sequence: CASSPVAGTSGGSNTGELFF.

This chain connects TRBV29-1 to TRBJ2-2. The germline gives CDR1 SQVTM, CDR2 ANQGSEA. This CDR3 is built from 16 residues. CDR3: CSVDIGVLASTGELFF.